This TCR beta chain was documented in a study of CD8 T cells in ankylosing spondylitis. Study-level results: Matched ankylosing spondylitis synovial fluid reportedly showed significant enrichment of disease-linked clones. Within ankylosing spondylitis blood, a TCR beta motif made up of seven to nine highly homologous variants appeared to be characteristic.

Germline V lookup: CDR1 SEHNR, CDR2 FQNEAQ (reference sequence). The trim removed 3 bases at V and 6 bases at J, leaving 11 bases unmatched. The length of the CDR3 is 16 residues. One entry per CDR3 protein, called by TCRdb with MiXCR from the 5' RACE reads. Here the sample spans approximately 100,000 distinct CDR3 sequences, 24% being singletons. This clonotype was recorded a few times. Its antigen is as yet unknown. This sequence joins TRBV7-9 and TRBJ2-5; 9 bases fit TRBD2. This clonotype originated in a male donor with ankylosing spondylitis. Sequencing used synovial fluid, either unsorted or a sorted T cell fraction (not recorded which). Here the CDR3 reads CASSLVGGRAVKTQYF. The CDR3 coding sequence is TGTGCCAGCAGCTTGGTCGGCGGGAGGGCCGTGAAGACCCAGTACTTC.